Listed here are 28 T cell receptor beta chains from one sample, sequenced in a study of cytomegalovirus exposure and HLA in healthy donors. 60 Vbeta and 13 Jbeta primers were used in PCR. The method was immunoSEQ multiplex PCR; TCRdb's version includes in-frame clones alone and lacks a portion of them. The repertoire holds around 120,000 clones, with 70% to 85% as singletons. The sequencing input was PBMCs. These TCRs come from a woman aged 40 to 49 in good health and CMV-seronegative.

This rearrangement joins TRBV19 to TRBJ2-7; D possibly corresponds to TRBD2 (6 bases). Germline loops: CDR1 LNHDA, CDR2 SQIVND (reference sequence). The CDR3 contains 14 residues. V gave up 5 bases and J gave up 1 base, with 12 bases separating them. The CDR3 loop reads CASSVGGRSYEQYF. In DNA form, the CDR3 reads TGTGCCAGTAGTGTTGGAGGGAGGTCCTACGAGCAGTACTTC.

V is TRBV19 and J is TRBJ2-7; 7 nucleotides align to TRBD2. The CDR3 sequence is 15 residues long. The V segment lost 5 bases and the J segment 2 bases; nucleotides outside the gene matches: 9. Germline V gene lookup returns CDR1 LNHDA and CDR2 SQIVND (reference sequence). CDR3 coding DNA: TGTGCCAGTAGTCTGTCTAGCGGCGGCGCCTACGAGCAGTACTTC. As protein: CASSLSSGGAYEQYF.

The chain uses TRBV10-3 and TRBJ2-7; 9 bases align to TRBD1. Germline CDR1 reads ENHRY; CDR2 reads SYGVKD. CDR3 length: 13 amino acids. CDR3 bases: TGTACAAGTAGGGACAGGGTGAGCTACGAGCAGTACTTC. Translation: CTSRDRVSYEQYF.

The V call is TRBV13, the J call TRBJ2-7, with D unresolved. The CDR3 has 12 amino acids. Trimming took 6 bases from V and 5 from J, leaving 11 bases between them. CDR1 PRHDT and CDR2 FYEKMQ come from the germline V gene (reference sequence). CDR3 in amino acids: CASSIFPHEQYF. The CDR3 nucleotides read TGTGCCAGCAGTATCTTTCCTCACGAGCAGTACTTC.

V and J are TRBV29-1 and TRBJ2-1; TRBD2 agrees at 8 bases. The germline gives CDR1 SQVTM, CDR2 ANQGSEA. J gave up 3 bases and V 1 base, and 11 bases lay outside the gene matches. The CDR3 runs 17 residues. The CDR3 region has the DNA TGCAGCGTTGAAGTCATCGGGGCTAGCGGGTACTACAATGAGCAGTTCTTC. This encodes CSVEVIGASGYYNEQFF.

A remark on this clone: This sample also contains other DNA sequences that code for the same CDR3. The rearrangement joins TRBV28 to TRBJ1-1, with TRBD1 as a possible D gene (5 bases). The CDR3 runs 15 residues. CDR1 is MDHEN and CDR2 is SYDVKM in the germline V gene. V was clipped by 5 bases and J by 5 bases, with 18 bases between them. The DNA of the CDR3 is TGTGCCAGCAGTACCCGTGGGGGGGGAGGAACTGAAGCTTTCTTT. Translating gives CASSTRGGGGTEAFF. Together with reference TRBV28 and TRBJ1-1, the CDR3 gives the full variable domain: DVKVTQSSRYLVKRTGEKVFLECVQDMDHENMFWYRQDPGLGLRLIYFSYDVKMKEKGDIPEGYSVSREKKERFSLILESASTNQTSMYLCASSTRGGGGTEAFFGQGTRLTVV.

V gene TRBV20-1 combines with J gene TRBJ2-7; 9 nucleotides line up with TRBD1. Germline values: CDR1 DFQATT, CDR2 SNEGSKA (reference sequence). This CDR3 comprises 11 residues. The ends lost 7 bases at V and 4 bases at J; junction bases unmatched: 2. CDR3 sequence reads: CSEQGAYEQYF. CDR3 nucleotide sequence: TGCAGTGAACAGGGGGCATACGAGCAGTACTTC.

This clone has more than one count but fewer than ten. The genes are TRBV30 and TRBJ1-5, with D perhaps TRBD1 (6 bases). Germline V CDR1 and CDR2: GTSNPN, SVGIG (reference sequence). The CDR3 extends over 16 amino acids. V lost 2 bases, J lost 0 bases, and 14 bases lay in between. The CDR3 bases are TGTGCCTGGAGTACACAGGGTCATTATAGCAATCAGCCCCAGCATTTT. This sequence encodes CAWSTQGHYSNQPQHF.

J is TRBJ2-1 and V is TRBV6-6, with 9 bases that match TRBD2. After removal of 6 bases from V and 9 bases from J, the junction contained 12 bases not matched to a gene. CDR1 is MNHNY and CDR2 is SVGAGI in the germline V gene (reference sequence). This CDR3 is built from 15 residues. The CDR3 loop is CASSPPGLAKVEQFF. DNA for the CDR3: TGTGCCAGCAGCCCACCGGGACTAGCAAAGGTTGAGCAGTTCTTC.

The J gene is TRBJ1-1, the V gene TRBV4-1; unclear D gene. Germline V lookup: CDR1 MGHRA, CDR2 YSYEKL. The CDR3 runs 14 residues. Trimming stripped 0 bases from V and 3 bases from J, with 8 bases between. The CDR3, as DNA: TGCGCCAGCAGCCAAGACCCGAGGGACACTGAAGCTTTCTTT. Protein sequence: CASSQDPRDTEAFF.

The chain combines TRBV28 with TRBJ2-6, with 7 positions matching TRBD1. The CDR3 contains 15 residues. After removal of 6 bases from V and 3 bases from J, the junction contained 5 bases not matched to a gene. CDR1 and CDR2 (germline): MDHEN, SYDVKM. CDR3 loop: CASRFTGVGANVLTF. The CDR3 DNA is TGTGCCAGCAGATTTACAGGGGTTGGGGCCAACGTCCTGACTTTC. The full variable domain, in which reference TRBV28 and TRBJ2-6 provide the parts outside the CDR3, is DVKVTQSSRYLVKRTGEKVFLECVQDMDHENMFWYRQDPGLGLRLIYFSYDVKMKEKGDIPEGYSVSREKKERFSLILESASTNQTSMYLCASRFTGVGANVLTFGAGSRLTVL.

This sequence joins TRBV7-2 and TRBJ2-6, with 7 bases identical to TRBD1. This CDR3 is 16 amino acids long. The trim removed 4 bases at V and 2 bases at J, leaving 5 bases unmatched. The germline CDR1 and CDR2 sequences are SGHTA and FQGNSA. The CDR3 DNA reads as TGTGCCAGCAGCTGGGGAGACAGGGCTGGGGCCAACGTCCTGACTTTC. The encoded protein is CASSWGDRAGANVLTF.

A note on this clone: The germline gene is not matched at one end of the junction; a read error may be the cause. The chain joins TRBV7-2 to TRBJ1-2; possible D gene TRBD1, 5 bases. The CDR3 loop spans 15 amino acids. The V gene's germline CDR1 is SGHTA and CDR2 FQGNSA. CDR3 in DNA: TGTGCCAGCGGCTTAGGGGCAGTAGTTAACTATGGCTACACCTTC. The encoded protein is CASGLGAVVNYGYTF.

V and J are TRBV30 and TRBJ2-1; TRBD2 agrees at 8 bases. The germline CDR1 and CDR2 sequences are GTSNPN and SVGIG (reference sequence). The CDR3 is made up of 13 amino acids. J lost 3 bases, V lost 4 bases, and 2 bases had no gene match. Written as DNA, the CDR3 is TGTGCCTGGAATCTAGCGGGCTACAATGAGCAGTTCTTC. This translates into CAWNLAGYNEQFF.

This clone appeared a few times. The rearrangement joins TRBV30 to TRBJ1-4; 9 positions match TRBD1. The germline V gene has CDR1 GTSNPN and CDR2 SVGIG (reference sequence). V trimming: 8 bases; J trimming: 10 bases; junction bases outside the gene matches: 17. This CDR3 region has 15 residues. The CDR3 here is CASEPWGQGKPKLFF. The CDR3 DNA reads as TGTGCCAGTGAGCCGTGGGGACAGGGCAAGCCAAAACTGTTTTTT.

For the CDR3, the DNA is TGTGCCAGCAGCTTAGCGCAGGACAGTTCGAATAATTCACCCCTCCACTTT. This codes for CASSLAQDSSNNSPLHF. The gene calls are TRBV7-2 and TRBJ1-6, with D possibly being TRBD1 (6 bases). The germline V gene has CDR1 SGHTA and CDR2 FQGNSA. This CDR3 region has 17 residues. Trimming stripped 0 bases from V and 5 bases from J, with 14 bases between.

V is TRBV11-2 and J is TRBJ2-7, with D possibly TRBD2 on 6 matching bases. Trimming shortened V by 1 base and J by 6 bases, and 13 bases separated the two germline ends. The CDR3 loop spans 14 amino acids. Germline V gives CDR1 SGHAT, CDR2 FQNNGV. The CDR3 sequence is CASSLVGGGVEQYF. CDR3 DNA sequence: TGTGCCAGCAGCTTAGTAGGAGGAGGGGTCGAGCAGTACTTC.

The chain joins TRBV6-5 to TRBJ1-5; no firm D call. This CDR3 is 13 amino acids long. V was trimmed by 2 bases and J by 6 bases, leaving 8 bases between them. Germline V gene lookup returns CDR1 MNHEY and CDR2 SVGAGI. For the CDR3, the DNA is TGTGCCAGCAGTTACCGGGTGGGTCAGCCCCAGCATTTT. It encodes CASSYRVGQPQHF.

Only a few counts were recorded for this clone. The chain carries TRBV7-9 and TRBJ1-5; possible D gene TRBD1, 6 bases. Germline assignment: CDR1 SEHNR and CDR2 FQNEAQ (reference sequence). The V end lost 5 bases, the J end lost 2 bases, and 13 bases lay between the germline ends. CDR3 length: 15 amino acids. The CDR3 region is CASSPEDSRNQPQHF. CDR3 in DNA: TGTGCCAGCAGCCCCGAGGACAGTCGCAATCAGCCCCAGCATTTT.

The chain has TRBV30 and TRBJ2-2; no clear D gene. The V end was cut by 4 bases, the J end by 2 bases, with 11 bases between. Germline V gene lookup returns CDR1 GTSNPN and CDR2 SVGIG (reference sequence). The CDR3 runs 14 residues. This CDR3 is CAWMAVTNTGELFF. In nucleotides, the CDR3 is TGTGCCTGGATGGCAGTTACCAACACCGGGGAGCTGTTTTTT.

In DNA, the CDR3 is TGTGCCAGTAGTATCAGGGGCCTGACAGGAGATAATTCACCCCTCCACTTT. This gives the protein CASSIRGLTGDNSPLHF. V and J are TRBV19 and TRBJ1-6, with D possibly matching TRBD1 (6 bases). CDR3 length: 17 residues. V was cut by 3 bases and J by 5 bases, with 17 bases left in between. CDR1 is LNHDA, CDR2 SQIVND, per germline (reference sequence).

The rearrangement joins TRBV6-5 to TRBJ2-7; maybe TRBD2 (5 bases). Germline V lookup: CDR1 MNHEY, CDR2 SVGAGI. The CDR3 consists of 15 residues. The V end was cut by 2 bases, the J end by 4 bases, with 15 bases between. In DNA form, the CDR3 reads TGTGCCAGCAGTTACCCGGTAGCGCAAGGTTACGAGCAGTACTTC. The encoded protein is CASSYPVAQGYEQYF.

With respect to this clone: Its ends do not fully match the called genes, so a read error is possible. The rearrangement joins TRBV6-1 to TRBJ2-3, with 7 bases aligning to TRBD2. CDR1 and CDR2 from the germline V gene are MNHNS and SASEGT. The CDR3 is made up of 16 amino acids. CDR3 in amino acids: CASNEVRTRPTDTQYF. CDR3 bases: TGTGCCAGCAATGAAGTCCGGACTAGACCCACAGATACGCAGTATTTT.

CDR3 nucleotide sequence: TGCGCCAGCAGCCTGCGGGGGGGTACAGATACGCAGTATTTT. Encoded protein: CASSLRGGTDTQYF. The chain links TRBV10-1 to TRBJ2-3, with 9 bases matching TRBD2. Trimming removed 6 bases from V and 3 bases from J; junction bases left unmatched: 4. Germline V gene sequence: CDR1 WNHNN, CDR2 SYGVQD (reference sequence). The length of the CDR3 is 14 residues.

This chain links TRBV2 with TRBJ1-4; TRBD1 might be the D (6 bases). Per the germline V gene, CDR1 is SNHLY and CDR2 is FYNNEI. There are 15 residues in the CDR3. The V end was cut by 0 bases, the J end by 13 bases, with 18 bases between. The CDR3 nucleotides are TGTGCCAGCAGTGAAGCGTTGGTCAGGGGTAGGACACTGTTTTTT. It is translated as CASSEALVRGRTLFF. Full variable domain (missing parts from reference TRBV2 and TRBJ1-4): EPEVTQTPSHQVTQMGQEVILRCVPISNHLYFYWYRQILGQKVEFLVSFYNNEISEKSEIFDDQFSVERPDGSNFTLKIRSTKLEDSAMYFCASSEALVRGRTLFFGSGTQLSVL.

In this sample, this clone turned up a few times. CDR3 nucleotides: TGTGCCAGCAGTGCTGGACAGCAAGAGACCCAGTACTTC. Translation: CASSAGQQETQYF. The chain employs TRBV6-1 and TRBJ2-5, with D possibly matching TRBD1 (6 bases). V was trimmed by 4 bases and J by 2 bases, leaving 8 bases between them. The CDR3 has 13 residues. The germline V gene has CDR1 MNHNS and CDR2 SASEGT.

The CDR3 DNA reads TGTGCCAGCAGACCCGGGCGGGGGGAGAAGAGTAACGAGCAGTACTTC. It codes for CASRPGRGEKSNEQYF. This rearrangement joins TRBV6-6 to TRBJ2-5; 8 bases line up with TRBD2. The J call could be wrong; TRBJ2-7 is a better fit for the DNA end. The V gene's germline CDR1 is MNHNY and CDR2 SVGAGI (reference sequence). The CDR3 is made up of 16 amino acids.

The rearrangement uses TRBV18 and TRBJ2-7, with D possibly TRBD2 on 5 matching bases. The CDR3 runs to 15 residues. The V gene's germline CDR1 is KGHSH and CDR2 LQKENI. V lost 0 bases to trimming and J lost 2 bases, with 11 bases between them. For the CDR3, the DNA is TGTGCCAGCTCACCACCGGTAAGGGAGCCCTACGAGCAGTACTTC. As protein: CASSPPVREPYEQYF.